This TCR beta chain was documented in a study of early T cells in non-severe SARS-CoV-2 infection. CDR1 and CDR2 (germline): SEHNR, FQNEAQ (reference sequence). Trimming pared 5 bases from V and 5 bases from J, leaving 9 bases between. CDR3 length: 12 amino acids. Unique molecular identifiers tagged individual cDNA molecules. TCRdb redid the calling of the 5' RACE reads with MiXCR, one entry per CDR3 protein. The data hold some 66,000 distinct CDR3 sequences, with less than 15% observed a single time. This clonotype appeared many times. Sequencing was carried out using whole blood. The origin of this receptor is an adult who was a healthcare worker with PCR-confirmed SARS-CoV-2 infection or an uninfected control (not recorded which). The chain uses TRBV7-9 and TRBJ1-1, with D perhaps TRBD1 (6 bases). The CDR3 protein is CASSPRGTEAFF. CDR3 DNA: TGTGCCAGCAGCCCCAGGGGTACTGAAGCTTTCTTT.